This T cell receptor (beta chain) was identified during a study of control samples from healthy donors and cancer patients. Repertoires were generated with immunoSEQ multiplex PCR, while TCRdb's copy carries only in-frame clones and drops some. The table shows 150,000 to 200,000 clones, with around 87% occurring only once. The CDR3 is 11 amino acids. Germline CDR1 and CDR2: MGHDK and SYGVNS. The V and J ends lost 6 bases and 3 bases respectively, with 3 bases between them. The sample was blood. The clonotype originates from a woman between 45 and 65 years old in good health. The V and J genes are TRBV25-1 and TRBJ1-3; D remains unclear. CDR3 region: CASSGGNTIYF. In nucleotides, the CDR3 is TGTGCCAGCAGCGGTGGAAACACCATATATTTT.